The 2 T cell receptor beta chains presented below share a single source sample, sequenced in a study of shared clonotypes between healthy human individuals. TCRdb's table, derived via immunoSEQ multiplex PCR, lists solely in-frame clones and lacks some. The repertoire holds over a million clones, about 80% seen once, with 0.5% to 0.65% in the top ten. The sample taken for sequencing was memory CD4+ T cells from PBMCs. Subset described: CD45RA-negative fraction. Source of these receptors: a young man in good health. Some clones in this sample may be carry-over from other donors' samples.

This chain links TRBV2 with TRBJ1-2, with D tentatively TRBD1 (6 bases). This CDR3 contains 14 residues. In germline, CDR1 is SNHLY, CDR2 FYNNEI. V dropped 7 bases and J dropped 2 bases, with 14 bases sitting between them. The CDR3 region has the DNA TGTGCCAGCACGACACAGGGATCCAACTATGGCTACACCTTC. Translated: CASTTQGSNYGYTF.

This clone was found once. The chain is built from TRBV6-1 and TRBJ1-5; a possible D gene is TRBD1 (6 bases). The germline V gene has CDR1 MNHNS and CDR2 SASEGT. CDR3 length equals 15 residues. V was clipped by 2 bases and J by 6 bases, with 14 bases between them. CDR3 region: CASSETRQGTQPQHF. The CDR3 nucleotides are TGTGCCAGCAGTGAAACGCGGCAGGGGACTCAGCCCCAGCATTTT.